This T cell receptor (beta chain) was sequenced during a study of PD-L1 blockade in urothelial cancer. The V segment lost 5 bases and the J segment 4 bases; nucleotides outside the gene matches: 8. The V gene's germline CDR1 is SGHTA and CDR2 FQGNSA. The CDR3 is made up of 15 amino acids. What went into each PCR as a spike was synthetic TCR analog templates. Here immunoSEQ multiplex PCR was the method, and the copy in TCRdb shows in-frame clones only, minus some. The sample includes more than 55,000 clones, 75% to 90% seen only once; the top ten take 1.6%. Noted time point: pretreatment peripheral blood.

The source material was PBMCs, sampled around atezolizumab (anti-PD-L1) treatment. The receptor comes from an older man with urothelial cancer. The chain uses TRBV7-2 and TRBJ1-2; TRBD1 matches at 9 bases. CDR3 protein: CASSLGTGMGYGYTF. In DNA form, the CDR3 reads TGTGCCAGCAGCCTGGGGACAGGGATGGGCTATGGCTACACCTTC. Full variable domain (outside the CDR3, taken from reference TRBV7-2 and TRBJ1-2): GAGVSQSPSNKVTEKGKDVELRCDPISGHTALYWYRQSLGQGLEFLIYFQGNSAPDKSGLPSDRFSAERTGGSVSTLTIQRTQQEDSAVYLCASSLGTGMGYGYTFGSGTRLTVV.